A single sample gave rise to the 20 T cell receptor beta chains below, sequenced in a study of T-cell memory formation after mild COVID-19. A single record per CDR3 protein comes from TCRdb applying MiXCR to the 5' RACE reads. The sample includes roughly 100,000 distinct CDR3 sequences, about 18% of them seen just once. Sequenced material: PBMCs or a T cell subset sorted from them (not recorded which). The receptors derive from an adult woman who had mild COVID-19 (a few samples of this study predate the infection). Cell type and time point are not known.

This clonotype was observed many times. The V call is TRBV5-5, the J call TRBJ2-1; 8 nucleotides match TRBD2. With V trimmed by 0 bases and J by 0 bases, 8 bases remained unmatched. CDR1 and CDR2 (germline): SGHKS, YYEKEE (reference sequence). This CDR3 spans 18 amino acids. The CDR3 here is CASSLAAGGPSSYNEQFF. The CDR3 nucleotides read TGTGCCAGCAGCTTGGCGGCGGGAGGACCGAGCTCCTACAATGAGCAGTTCTTC.

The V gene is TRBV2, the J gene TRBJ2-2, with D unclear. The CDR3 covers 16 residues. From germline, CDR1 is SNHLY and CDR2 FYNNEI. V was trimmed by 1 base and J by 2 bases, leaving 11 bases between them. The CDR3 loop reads CASSEEDTLNTGELFF. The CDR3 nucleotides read TGTGCCAGCAGTGAAGAAGACACCCTAAACACCGGGGAGCTGTTTTTT.

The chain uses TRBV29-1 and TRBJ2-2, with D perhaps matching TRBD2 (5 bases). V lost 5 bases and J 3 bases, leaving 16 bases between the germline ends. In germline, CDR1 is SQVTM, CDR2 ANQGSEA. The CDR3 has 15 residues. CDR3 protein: CSVMDSRAYTGELFF. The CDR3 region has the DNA TGCAGCGTTATGGACTCCCGCGCATACACCGGGGAGCTGTTTTTT.

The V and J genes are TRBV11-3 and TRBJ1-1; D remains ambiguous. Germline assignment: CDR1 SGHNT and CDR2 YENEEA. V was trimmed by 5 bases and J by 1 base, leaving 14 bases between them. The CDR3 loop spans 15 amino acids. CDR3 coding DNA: TGTGCCAGCAGCCCTCCTGGACGGCAGAACACTGAAGCTTTCTTT. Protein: CASSPPGRQNTEAFF.

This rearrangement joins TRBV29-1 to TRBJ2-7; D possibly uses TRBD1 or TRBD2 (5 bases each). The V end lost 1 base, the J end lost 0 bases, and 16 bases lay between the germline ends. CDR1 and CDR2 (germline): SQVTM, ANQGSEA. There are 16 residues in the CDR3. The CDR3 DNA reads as TGCAGCGTTGAAGGCCGAAGAACAGGAGGCTCCTACGAGCAGTACTTC. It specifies CSVEGRRTGGSYEQYF.

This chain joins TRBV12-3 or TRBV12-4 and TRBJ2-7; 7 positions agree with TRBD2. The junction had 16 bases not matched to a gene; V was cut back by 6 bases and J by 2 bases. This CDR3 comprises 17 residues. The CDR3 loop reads CASRPTGWGGSPYEQYF. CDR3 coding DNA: TGTGCCAGCAGACCGACTGGATGGGGCGGGAGTCCCTACGAGCAGTACTTC.

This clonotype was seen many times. CDR3 bases: TGTGCCAGCAGGCCCGGGGTACCTGGAGATACGCAGTATTTT. It codes for CASRPGVPGDTQYF. V gene TRBV12-3 or TRBV12-4 combines with J gene TRBJ2-3, with D possibly being TRBD2 (5 bases). This CDR3 is 14 amino acids long. Deletions cut 6 bases from V and 5 bases from J, with 15 bases between.

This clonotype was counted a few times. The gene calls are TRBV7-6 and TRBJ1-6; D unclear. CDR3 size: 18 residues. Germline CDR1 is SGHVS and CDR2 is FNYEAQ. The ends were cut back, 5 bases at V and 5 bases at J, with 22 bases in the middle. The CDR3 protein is CASSPTRNPGINNSPLHF. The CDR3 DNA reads TGTGCCAGCAGCCCTACTAGAAACCCCGGGATCAATAATTCACCCCTCCACTTT.

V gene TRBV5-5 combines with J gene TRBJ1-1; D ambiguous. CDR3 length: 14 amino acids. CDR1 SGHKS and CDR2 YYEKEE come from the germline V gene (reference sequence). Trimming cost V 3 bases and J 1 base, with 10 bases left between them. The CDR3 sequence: CASSSTPGNTEAFF. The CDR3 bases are TGTGCCAGCAGCTCAACCCCAGGGAACACTGAAGCTTTCTTT. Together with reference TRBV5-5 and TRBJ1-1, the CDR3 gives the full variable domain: DAGVTQSPTHLIKTRGQQVTLRCSPISGHKSVSWYQQVLGQGPQFIFQYYEKEERGRGNFPDRFSARQFPNYSSELNVNALLLGDSALYLCASSSTPGNTEAFFGQGTRLTVV.

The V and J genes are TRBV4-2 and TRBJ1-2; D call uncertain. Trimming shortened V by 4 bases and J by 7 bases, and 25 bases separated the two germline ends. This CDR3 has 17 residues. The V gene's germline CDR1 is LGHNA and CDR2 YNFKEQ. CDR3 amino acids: CASSPDLSPASWGGYTF. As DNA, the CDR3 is TGTGCCAGCAGCCCAGACCTTTCGCCTGCCAGTTGGGGTGGCTACACCTTC.

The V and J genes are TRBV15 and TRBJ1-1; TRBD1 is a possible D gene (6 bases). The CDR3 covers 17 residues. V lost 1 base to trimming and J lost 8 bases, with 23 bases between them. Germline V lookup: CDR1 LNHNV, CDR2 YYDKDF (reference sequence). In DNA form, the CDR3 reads TGTGCCACCAGCAGAGCCCCCGGGACACGCGGAGATAAAGAAGCTTTCTTT. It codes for CATSRAPGTRGDKEAFF.

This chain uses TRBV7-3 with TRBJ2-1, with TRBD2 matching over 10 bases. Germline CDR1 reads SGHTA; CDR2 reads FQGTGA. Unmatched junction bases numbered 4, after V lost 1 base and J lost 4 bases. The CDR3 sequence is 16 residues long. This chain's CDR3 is CASSLMASGSYNEQFF. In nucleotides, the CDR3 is TGTGCCAGCAGCTTAATGGCTAGCGGGAGTTACAATGAGCAGTTCTTC.

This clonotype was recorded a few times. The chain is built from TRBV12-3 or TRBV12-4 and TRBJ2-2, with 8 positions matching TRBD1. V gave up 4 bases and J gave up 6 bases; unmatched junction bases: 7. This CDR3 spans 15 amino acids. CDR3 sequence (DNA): TGTGCCAGCAGTTCACAGGGGGATAAGGCCGGGGAGCTGTTTTTT. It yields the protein CASSSQGDKAGELFF.

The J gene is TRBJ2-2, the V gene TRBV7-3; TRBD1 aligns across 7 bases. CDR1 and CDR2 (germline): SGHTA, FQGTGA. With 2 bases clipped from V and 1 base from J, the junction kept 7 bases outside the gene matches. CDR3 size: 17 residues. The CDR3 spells CASSLLKTGLNTGELFF. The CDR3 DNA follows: TGTGCCAGCAGCTTATTAAAGACAGGGCTGAACACCGGGGAGCTGTTTTTT. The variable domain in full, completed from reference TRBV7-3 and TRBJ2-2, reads GAGVSQTPSNKVTEKGKYVELRCDPISGHTALYWYRQSLGQGPEFLIYFQGTGAADDSGLPNDRFFAVRPEGSVSTLKIQRTERGDSAVYLCASSLLKTGLNTGELFFGEGSRLTVL.

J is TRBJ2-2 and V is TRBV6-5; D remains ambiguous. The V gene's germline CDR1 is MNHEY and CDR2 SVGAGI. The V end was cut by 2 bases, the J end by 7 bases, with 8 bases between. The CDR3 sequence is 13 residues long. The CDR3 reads CASSYDKLGELFF. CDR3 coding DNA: TGTGCCAGCAGTTACGACAAGCTCGGGGAGCTGTTTTTT.

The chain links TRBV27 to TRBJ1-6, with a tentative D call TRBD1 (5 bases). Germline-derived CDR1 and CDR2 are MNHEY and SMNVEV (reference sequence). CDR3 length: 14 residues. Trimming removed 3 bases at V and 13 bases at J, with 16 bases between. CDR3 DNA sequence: TGTGCCAGCAGTTTTTCCGGGTGGGGACTGCCCCTCCACTTT. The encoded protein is CASSFSGWGLPLHF.

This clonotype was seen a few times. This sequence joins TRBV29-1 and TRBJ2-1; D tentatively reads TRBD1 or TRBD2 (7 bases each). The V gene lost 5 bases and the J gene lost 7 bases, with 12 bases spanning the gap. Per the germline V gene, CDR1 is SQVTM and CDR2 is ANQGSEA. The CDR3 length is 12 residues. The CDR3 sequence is CSVSRGGNEQFF. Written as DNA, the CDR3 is TGCAGCGTTTCCAGGGGGGGGAATGAGCAGTTCTTC.

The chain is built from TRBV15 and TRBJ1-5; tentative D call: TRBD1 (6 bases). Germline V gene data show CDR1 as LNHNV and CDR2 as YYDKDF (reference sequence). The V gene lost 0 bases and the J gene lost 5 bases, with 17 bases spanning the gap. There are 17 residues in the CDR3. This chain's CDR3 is CATSRDSLGRGDQPQHF. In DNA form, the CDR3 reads TGTGCCACCAGCAGAGATTCGTTGGGCAGGGGCGATCAGCCCCAGCATTTT.

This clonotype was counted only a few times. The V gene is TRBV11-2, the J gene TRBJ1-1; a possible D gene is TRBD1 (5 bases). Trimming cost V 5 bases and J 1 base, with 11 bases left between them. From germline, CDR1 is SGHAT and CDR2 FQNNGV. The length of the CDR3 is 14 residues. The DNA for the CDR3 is TGTGCCAGCAGCCTCCACGGGGGGAACACTGAAGCTTTCTTT. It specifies CASSLHGGNTEAFF. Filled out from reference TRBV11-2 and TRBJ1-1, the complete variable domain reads EAGVAQSPRYKIIEKRQSVAFWCNPISGHATLYWYQQILGQGPKLLIQFQNNGVVDDSQLPKDRFSAERLKGVDSTLKIQPAKLEDSAVYLCASSLHGGNTEAFFGQGTRLTVV.

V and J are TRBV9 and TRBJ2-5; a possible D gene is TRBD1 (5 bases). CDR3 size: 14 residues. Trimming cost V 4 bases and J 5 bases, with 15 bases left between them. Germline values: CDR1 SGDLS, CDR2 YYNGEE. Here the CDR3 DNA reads TGTGCCAGCAGCCCGAGTGGGGCGCCCGAGACCCAGTACTTC. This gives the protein CASSPSGAPETQYF.